One and the same sample provided the 9 T cell receptor beta chains below, sequenced in a study of T cells in Graves' hyperthyroidism and ophthalmopathy. Researchers amplified the TCR beta CDR3 regions from RNA transcripts. The TCR CDR3 first-round RT-PCR relied on the HTBI primer set. TCRdb redid the calling of the multiplex PCR reads with MiXCR, one entry per CDR3 protein. The data contain 400,000 to 600,000 distinct CDR3 sequences, roughly 15% of them singletons. The sequencing input was blood. These receptors were taken from a woman aged 25 to 39 with Graves' ophthalmopathy.

This clonotype was counted between two and nine times. The V and J genes are TRBV14 and TRBJ2-3; 7 bases are a match to TRBD2. The germline CDR1 and CDR2 sequences are SGHDN and FVKESK. The V segment lost 1 base and the J segment 1 base; nucleotides outside the gene matches: 8. The CDR3 totals 17 residues. The CDR3 sequence is CASSQGGGPLGTDTQYF. CDR3 nucleotide sequence: TGTGCCAGCAGCCAAGGGGGGGGACCCCTAGGCACAGATACGCAGTATTTT.

In its sample, this clonotype was seen many times. The chain employs TRBV28 and TRBJ2-3; TRBD2 agrees at 10 bases. In germline, CDR1 is MDHEN, CDR2 SYDVKM. Trimming at V came to 1 base and at J to 6 bases, leaving 4 bases not matched to a gene. The CDR3 has 15 amino acids. The CDR3 spells CASSLLPSGSDTQYF. As DNA, the CDR3 is TGTGCCAGCAGTTTATTGCCTAGCGGGAGTGATACGCAGTATTTT.

A few counts support this clonotype. The rearrangement links TRBV24-1 to TRBJ1-2; D not certain. The CDR3 sequence is 12 residues long. Trimming took 3 bases from V and 8 from J, leaving 9 bases between them. CDR1 KGHDR and CDR2 SFDVKD come from the germline V gene. CDR3 residues: CATSDPGRGYTF. The DNA for the CDR3 is TGTGCCACCAGTGATCCGGGCCGGGGCTACACCTTC.

This clonotype was counted ten times or more. This chain joins TRBV7-2 and TRBJ1-1; 7 nucleotides line up with TRBD1. The CDR3 consists of 15 residues. Germline V gene lookup returns CDR1 SGHTA and CDR2 FQGNSA. V trimming: 3 bases; J trimming: 3 bases; junction bases outside the gene matches: 7. The CDR3 reads CASSFRYRGDTEAFF. The CDR3 bases are TGTGCCAGCAGCTTTCGTTACAGGGGAGACACTGAAGCTTTCTTT.

The CDR3 region is CASSSTDRGTTDTQYF. As DNA, the CDR3 is TGCGCCAGCAGCTCTACTGACAGGGGAACCACAGATACGCAGTATTTT. The chain recombines TRBV5-1 with TRBJ2-3; 8 bases align to TRBD1. Germline V gives CDR1 SGHRS, CDR2 YFSETQ. Germline trimming cut 3 bases from V and 2 bases from J; bases unmatched to any gene: 8. The CDR3 is 16 residues long.

V is TRBV18 and J is TRBJ2-5; D ambiguous. The CDR3 sequence is 15 residues long. Germline V gives CDR1 KGHSH, CDR2 LQKENI. Trimming stripped 0 bases from V and 4 bases from J, with 12 bases between. In nucleotides, the CDR3 is TGTGCCAGCTCACCACCGTTACAGATACGAGAGACCCAGTACTTC. Its protein product is CASSPPLQIRETQYF. The whole variable domain, filled in from reference TRBV18 and TRBJ2-5, reads NAGVMQNPRHLVRRRGQEARLRCSPMKGHSHVYWYRQLPEEGLKFMVYLQKENIIDESGMPKERFSAEFPKEGPSILRIQQVVRGDSAAYFCASSPPLQIRETQYFGPGTRLLVL.

This clonotype was recorded at least ten times. This sequence joins TRBV10-3 and TRBJ2-5, with D possibly matching TRBD2 (5 bases). The CDR3 extends over 14 amino acids. Germline V gives CDR1 ENHRY, CDR2 SYGVKD. Between the trimmed V and J ends, which lost 1 base and 2 bases, there was a span of 8 bases. CDR3 DNA sequence: TGTGCCATCAGTGAGTTTGGGAGTCAAGAGACCCAGTACTTC. Its translation is CAISEFGSQETQYF.

The J gene is TRBJ1-5, the V gene TRBV24-1; tentatively, D is TRBD1 (6 bases). This CDR3 region has 15 residues. The germline CDR1 and CDR2 sequences are KGHDR and SFDVKD. Trimming shortened V by 1 base and J by 7 bases, and 13 bases separated the two germline ends. CDR3 sequence (DNA): TGTGCCACCAGTGATTTCGTCAGGGGAAGGCAGCCCCAGCATTTT. It specifies CATSDFVRGRQPQHF.

The sample holds a few counts of this clonotype. CDR3 bases: TGTGCCAGCAACTGGGTAGGAGGCTACACCTTC. This sequence encodes CASNWVGGYTF. The chain combines TRBV25-1 with TRBJ1-2; D ambiguous. This CDR3 spans 11 amino acids. The germline V gene encodes CDR1 MGHDK and CDR2 SYGVNS. Trimming removed 7 bases at V and 8 bases at J, with 11 bases between.